The table lists the clone carrying this TCR beta chain with a few counts. Antigen specificity is unknown. The source of the sample is a study of CD8+ T cells in alopecia areata. Overall study findings and caveats: Compared with normal scalp, lesional scalp had higher clonality and more expanded CD8+ clones.

Trimming pared 4 bases from V and 2 bases from J, leaving 17 bases between. The CDR3 spans 16 residues. Germline V CDR1 and CDR2: SGHRS, YFSETQ. RNA extraction was followed by reverse transcription into cDNA, which acted as the sequencing template. This table comes from immunoSEQ multiplex PCR, and its TCRdb copy is limited to in-frame clones, with some not included. Found here are 85,000 to 110,000 clones, 55% of them singletons; the top ten hold 8.8%. Sorted populations comprised CD4+ and CD8+ T cells obtained from PBMCs. The chain couples TRBV5-1 to TRBJ2-3; TRBD2 is a possible D gene (6 bases). The specimen was CD4+ T cells sorted from blood. The receptor was derived from a human donor in good health. The CDR3 region is CASSRGSDTNTDTQYF. The CDR3 bases are TGCGCCAGCAGCCGGGGGTCGGACACAAACACAGATACGCAGTATTTT. The full variable domain, its missing parts supplied by reference TRBV5-1 and TRBJ2-3, is KAGVTQTPRYLIKTRGQQVTLSCSPISGHRSVSWYQQTPGQGLQFLFEYFSETQRNKGNFPGRFSGRQFSNSRSEMNVSTLELGDSALYLCASSRGSDTNTDTQYFGPGTRLTVL.